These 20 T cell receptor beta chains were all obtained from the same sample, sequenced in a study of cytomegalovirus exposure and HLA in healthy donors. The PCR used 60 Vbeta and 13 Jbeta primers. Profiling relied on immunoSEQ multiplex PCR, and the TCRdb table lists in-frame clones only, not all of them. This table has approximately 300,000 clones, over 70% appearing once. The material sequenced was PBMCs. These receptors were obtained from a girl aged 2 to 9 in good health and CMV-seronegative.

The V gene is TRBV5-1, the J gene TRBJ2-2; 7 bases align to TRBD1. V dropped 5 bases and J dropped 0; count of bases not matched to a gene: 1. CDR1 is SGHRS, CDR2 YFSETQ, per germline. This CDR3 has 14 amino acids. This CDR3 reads CASRTGTNTGELFF. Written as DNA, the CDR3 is TGCGCCAGCAGGACAGGGACGAACACCGGGGAGCTGTTTTTT.

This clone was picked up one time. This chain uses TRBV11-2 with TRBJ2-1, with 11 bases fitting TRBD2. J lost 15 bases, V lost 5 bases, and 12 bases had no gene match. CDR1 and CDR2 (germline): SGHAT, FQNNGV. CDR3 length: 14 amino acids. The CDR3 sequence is CASSTPKLAGVGFF. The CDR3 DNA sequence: TGTGCCAGCAGCACCCCTAAACTAGCGGGAGTTGGGTTCTTC. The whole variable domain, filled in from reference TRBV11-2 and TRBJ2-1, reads EAGVAQSPRYKIIEKRQSVAFWCNPISGHATLYWYQQILGQGPKLLIQFQNNGVVDDSQLPKDRFSAERLKGVDSTLKIQPAKLEDSAVYLCASSTPKLAGVGFFGPGTRLTVL.

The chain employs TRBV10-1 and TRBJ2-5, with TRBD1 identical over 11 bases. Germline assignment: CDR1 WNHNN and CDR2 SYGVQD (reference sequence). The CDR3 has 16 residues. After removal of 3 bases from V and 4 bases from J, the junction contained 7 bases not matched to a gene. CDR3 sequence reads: CASSDSRTGGRETQYF. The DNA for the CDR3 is TGCGCCAGCAGTGATTCTCGGACAGGGGGCAGAGAGACCCAGTACTTC.

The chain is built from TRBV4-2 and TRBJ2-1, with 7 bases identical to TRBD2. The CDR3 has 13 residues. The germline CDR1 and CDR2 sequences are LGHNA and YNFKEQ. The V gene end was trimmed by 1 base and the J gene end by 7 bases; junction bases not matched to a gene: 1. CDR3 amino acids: CASSQGGGNEQFF. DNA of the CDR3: TGTGCCAGCAGCCAAGGGGGGGGGAATGAGCAGTTCTTC.

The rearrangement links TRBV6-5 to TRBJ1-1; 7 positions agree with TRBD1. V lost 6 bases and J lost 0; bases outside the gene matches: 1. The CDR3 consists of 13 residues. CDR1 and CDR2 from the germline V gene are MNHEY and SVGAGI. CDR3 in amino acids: CASRGQVNTEAFF. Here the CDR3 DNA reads TGTGCCAGCAGAGGACAGGTGAACACTGAAGCTTTCTTT.

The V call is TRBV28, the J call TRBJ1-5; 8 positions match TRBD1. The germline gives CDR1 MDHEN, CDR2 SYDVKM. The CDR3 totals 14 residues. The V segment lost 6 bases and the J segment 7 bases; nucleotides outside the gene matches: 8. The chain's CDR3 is CASRSGQGKQPQHF. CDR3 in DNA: TGTGCCAGCAGATCCGGACAGGGTAAACAGCCCCAGCATTTT. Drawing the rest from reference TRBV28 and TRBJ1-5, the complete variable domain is DVKVTQSSRYLVKRTGEKVFLECVQDMDHENMFWYRQDPGLGLRLIYFSYDVKMKEKGDIPEGYSVSREKKERFSLILESASTNQTSMYLCASRSGQGKQPQHFGDGTRLSIL.

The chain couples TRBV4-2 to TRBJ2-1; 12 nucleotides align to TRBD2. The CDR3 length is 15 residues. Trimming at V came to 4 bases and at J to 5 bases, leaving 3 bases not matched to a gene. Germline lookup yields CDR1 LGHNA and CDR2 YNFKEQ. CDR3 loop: CASSRLAGGNNEQFF. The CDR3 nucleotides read TGTGCCAGCAGCCGCCTAGCGGGGGGGAACAATGAGCAGTTCTTC.

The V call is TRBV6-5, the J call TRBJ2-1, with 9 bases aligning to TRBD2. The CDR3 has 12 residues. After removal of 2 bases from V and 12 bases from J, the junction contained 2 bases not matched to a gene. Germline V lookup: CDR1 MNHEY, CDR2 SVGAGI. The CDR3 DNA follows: TGTGCCAGCAGTTACAGCGGGGGGCTGCAGTTCTTC. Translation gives CASSYSGGLQFF.

This CDR3 is CASSPPGWTNEKLFF. CDR3 bases: TGTGCCAGCAGTCCGCCGGGGTGGACGAATGAAAAACTGTTTTTT. The chain combines TRBV28 with TRBJ1-4; no reliable D call. The CDR3 contains 15 residues. The V gene lost 5 bases and the J gene lost 5 bases, with 15 bases spanning the gap. From germline, CDR1 is MDHEN and CDR2 SYDVKM.

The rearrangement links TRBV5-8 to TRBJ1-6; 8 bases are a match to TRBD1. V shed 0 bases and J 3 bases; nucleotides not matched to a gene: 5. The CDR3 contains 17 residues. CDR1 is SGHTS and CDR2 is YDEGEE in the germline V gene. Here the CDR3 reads CASSLVPDRGYNSPLHF. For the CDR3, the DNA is TGTGCCAGCAGCTTGGTACCCGACAGGGGCTATAATTCACCCCTCCACTTT.

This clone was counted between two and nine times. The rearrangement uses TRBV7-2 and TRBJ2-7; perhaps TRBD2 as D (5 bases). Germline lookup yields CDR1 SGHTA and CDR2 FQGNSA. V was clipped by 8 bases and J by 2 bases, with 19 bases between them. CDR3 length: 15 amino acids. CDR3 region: CASGPGSATAYEQYF. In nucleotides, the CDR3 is TGTGCCAGCGGGCCGGGGAGCGCCACAGCCTACGAGCAGTACTTC.

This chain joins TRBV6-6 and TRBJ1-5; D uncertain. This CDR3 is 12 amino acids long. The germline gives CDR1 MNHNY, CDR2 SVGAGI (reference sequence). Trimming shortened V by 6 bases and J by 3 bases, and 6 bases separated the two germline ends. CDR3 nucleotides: TGTGCCAGCAGGAGCAACAATCAGCCCCAGCATTTT. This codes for CASRSNNQPQHF.

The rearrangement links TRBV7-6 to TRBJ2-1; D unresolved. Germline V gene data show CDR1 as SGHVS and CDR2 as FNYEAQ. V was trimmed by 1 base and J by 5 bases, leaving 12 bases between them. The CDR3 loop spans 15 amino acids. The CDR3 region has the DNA TGTGCCAGCAGCTTAGGGGCGAACACGAACAATGAGCAGTTCTTC. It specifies CASSLGANTNNEQFF. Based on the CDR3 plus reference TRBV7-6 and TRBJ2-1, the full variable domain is GAGVSQSPRYKVTKRGQDVALRCDPISGHVSLYWYRQALGQGPEFLTYFNYEAQQDKSGLPNDRFSAERPEGSISTLTIQRTEQRDSAMYRCASSLGANTNNEQFFGPGTRLTVL.

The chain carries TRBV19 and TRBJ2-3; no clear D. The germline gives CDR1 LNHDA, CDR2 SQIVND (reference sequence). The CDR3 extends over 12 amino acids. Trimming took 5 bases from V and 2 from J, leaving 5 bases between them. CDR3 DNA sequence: TGTGCCAGTAGTGCCTACACAGATACGCAGTATTTT. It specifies CASSAYTDTQYF.

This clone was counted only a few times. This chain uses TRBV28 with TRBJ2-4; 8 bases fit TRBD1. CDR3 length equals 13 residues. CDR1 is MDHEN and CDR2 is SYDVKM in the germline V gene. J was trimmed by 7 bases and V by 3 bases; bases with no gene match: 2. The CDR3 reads CASSFQGANIQYF. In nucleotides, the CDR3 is TGTGCCAGCAGTTTTCAGGGGGCGAACATTCAGTACTTC.

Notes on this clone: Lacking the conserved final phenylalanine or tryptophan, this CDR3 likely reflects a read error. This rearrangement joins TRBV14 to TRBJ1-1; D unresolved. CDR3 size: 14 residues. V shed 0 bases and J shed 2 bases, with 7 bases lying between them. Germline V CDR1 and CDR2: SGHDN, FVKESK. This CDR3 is CASSQDRGNTEAFC. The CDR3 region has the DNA TGTGCCAGCAGCCAAGACCGCGGAAACACTGAAGCTTTCTGT.

The CDR3 region has the DNA TGTGCCAGCAGCTCACCGAGACAGGGGAGAAGTGAGACCCAGTACTTC. Protein: CASSSPRQGRSETQYF. The rearrangement links TRBV7-6 to TRBJ2-5, with 8 bases that match TRBD1. The V segment lost 4 bases and the J segment 5 bases; nucleotides outside the gene matches: 12. Germline loops: CDR1 SGHVS, CDR2 FNYEAQ. This CDR3 spans 16 amino acids.

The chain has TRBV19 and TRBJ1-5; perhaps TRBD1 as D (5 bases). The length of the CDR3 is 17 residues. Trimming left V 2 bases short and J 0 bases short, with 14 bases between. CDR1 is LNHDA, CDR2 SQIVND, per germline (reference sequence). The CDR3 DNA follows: TGTGCCAGTAGTATAAAGACAGAAGTTTATAGCAATCAGCCCCAGCATTTT. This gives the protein CASSIKTEVYSNQPQHF.

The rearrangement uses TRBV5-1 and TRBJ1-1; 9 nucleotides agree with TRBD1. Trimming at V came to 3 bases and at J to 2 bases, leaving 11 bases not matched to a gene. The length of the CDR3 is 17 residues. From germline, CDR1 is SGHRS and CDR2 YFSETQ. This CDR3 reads CASSYGQGRPFNTEAFF. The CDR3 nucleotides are TGCGCCAGCAGCTATGGACAGGGGCGCCCCTTTAACACTGAAGCTTTCTTT.

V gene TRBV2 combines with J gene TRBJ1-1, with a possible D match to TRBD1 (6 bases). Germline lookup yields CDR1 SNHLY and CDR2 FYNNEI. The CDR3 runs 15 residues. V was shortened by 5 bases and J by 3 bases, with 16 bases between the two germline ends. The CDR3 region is CASSILQGGDTEAFF. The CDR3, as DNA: TGTGCCAGCAGTATCCTACAGGGCGGAGACACTGAAGCTTTCTTT.